This passage covers 26 T cell receptor beta chains from one sample sequenced in a study of identical twins. MiXCR, applied by TCRdb to the 5' RACE reads, yields one record per CDR3 protein. Counted here are fewer than 350,000 distinct CDR3 sequences, 8% to 9% occurring once; the ten biggest clones make up around 2.1%. This sample was also put to use in a study of yellow fever vaccine responses in identical twins.

The material sequenced was memory (CD45RO+) T cells sorted from blood. The origin of the receptors is a woman between 18 and 30 years old in good health.

This clonotype has more than one count but fewer than ten. V gene TRBV20-1 combines with J gene TRBJ2-1; 7 bases fit TRBD2. CDR3 length: 16 residues. V was clipped by 6 bases and J by 1 base; unmatched bases: 12. The germline gives CDR1 DFQATT, CDR2 SNEGSKA (reference sequence). The CDR3 DNA reads TGCAGTGCCCTTACGGGGGGTTTTGAGTCCTACAATGAGCAGTTCTTC. Protein sequence: CSALTGGFESYNEQFF.

This clonotype was counted a few times. The chain links TRBV14 to TRBJ2-5; no firm D call. Germline values: CDR1 SGHDN, CDR2 FVKESK. The CDR3 totals 14 residues. V was clipped by 1 base and J by 2 bases, with 8 bases between them. DNA for the CDR3: TGTGCCAGCAGCCAAGCCAGCCTTCAAGAGACCCAGTACTTC. Translating gives CASSQASLQETQYF.

This chain uses TRBV25-1 with TRBJ2-1; tentatively, D is TRBD2 (6 bases). The germline CDR1 and CDR2 sequences are MGHDK and SYGVNS. V was clipped by 4 bases and J by 9 bases, with 37 bases between them. This CDR3 spans 21 amino acids. The CDR3 is CASSGSVRGLPRWAQHGEQFF. CDR3 bases: TGTGCCAGCAGTGGGTCCGTTAGGGGACTCCCAAGGTGGGCCCAACACGGTGAGCAGTTCTTC.

This clonotype was observed many times. The J gene is TRBJ2-4, the V gene TRBV5-1, with a possible D match to TRBD1 (5 bases). Trimming took 4 bases from V and 0 from J, leaving 8 bases between them. In germline, CDR1 is SGHRS, CDR2 YFSETQ. The CDR3 runs to 14 residues. The CDR3 loop reads CASSQQEAKNIQYF. The CDR3 DNA sequence: TGCGCCAGCAGCCAACAGGAAGCCAAAAACATTCAGTACTTC.

This clonotype was detected ten times or more. This chain connects TRBV7-8 to TRBJ2-1; no clear D gene. The V gene's germline CDR1 is SGHVS and CDR2 FQNEAQ. Trimming removed 1 base at V and 2 bases at J, with 3 bases between. There are 13 residues in the CDR3. DNA of the CDR3: TGTGCCAGCAGCTTAGGGCCCTACAATGAGCAGTTCTTC. Amino acid sequence: CASSLGPYNEQFF.

The chain links TRBV7-2 to TRBJ2-5; D gene unclear. Germline V gene lookup returns CDR1 SGHTA and CDR2 FQGNSA. This CDR3 has 15 amino acids. Deletions cut 0 bases from V and 5 bases from J, with 13 bases between. This CDR3 is CASSLAPGQLETQYF. As DNA, the CDR3 is TGTGCCAGCAGCTTAGCCCCCGGGCAGCTGGAGACCCAGTACTTC.

This clonotype has at least ten counts. The V and J genes are TRBV15 and TRBJ1-6; D is ambiguous. The CDR3 contains 12 residues. Germline CDR1 and CDR2: LNHNV and YYDKDF (reference sequence). Trimming shortened V by 1 base and J by 7 bases, and 2 bases separated the two germline ends. The CDR3 nucleotides are TGTGCCACCAGCAGAGCGAATTCACCCCTCCACTTT. Residues: CATSRANSPLHF.

In this sample, this clonotype turned up a few times. DNA of the CDR3: TGTGCCAGCAGTGAATATAAGAACATAGCTCCCCAGGGAAAAGGGCAGTTCTTC. It translates to CASSEYKNIAPQGKGQFF. The gene calls are TRBV25-1 and TRBJ2-1, with D tentatively TRBD1 (5 bases). CDR1 and CDR2 (germline): MGHDK, SYGVNS. V was pared by 0 bases and J by 12 bases, with 27 bases between. CDR3 length: 18 residues.

This clonotype was recorded a few times. The chain couples TRBV20-1 to TRBJ2-1; 8 nucleotides agree with TRBD2. J was trimmed by 7 bases and V by 3 bases; bases with no gene match: 8. The CDR3 sequence is 14 residues long. Germline-derived CDR1 and CDR2 are DFQATT and SNEGSKA (reference sequence). The CDR3 DNA reads TGCAGTGCTAGGAAAGAGCCGGGAGGGAATGAGCAGTTCTTC. It specifies CSARKEPGGNEQFF.

The V gene is TRBV28, the J gene TRBJ2-1; no clear D gene. Germline V gene sequence: CDR1 MDHEN, CDR2 SYDVKM. V shed 6 bases and J shed 0 bases, with 15 bases lying between them. CDR3 length equals 16 residues. The CDR3: CASSPLSGSSYNEQFF. The CDR3, as DNA: TGTGCCAGCAGCCCCCTTAGTGGAAGCTCCTACAATGAGCAGTTCTTC.

This rearrangement joins TRBV28 to TRBJ1-6, with TRBD1 matching 7 bases. CDR3 length: 14 residues. Unmatched junction bases numbered 9, after V lost 8 bases and J lost 8 bases. The germline gives CDR1 MDHEN, CDR2 SYDVKM. CDR3 amino acids: CASVTGSRDSPLHF. DNA for the CDR3: TGTGCCAGCGTGACAGGGTCGAGGGATTCACCCCTCCACTTT.

This clonotype has a handful of counts. V gene TRBV5-1 combines with J gene TRBJ2-1, with no clear D. V was shortened by 3 bases and J by 4 bases, with 8 bases between the two germline ends. The germline gives CDR1 SGHRS, CDR2 YFSETQ. This CDR3 contains 13 residues. CDR3 region: CASSYDTYNEQFF. CDR3 in DNA: TGCGCCAGCAGCTACGACACGTACAATGAGCAGTTCTTC.

This chain uses TRBV5-4 with TRBJ2-7; D not certain. V dropped 1 base and J dropped 10 bases, with 6 bases sitting between them. CDR3 size: 10 residues. Germline assignment: CDR1 SGHNT and CDR2 YYREEE (reference sequence). DNA of the CDR3: TGTGCCAGCAGCTTGCCAGGCCAGTACGTC. Translation: CASSLPGQYV.

This clonotype was seen just once. The chain is built from TRBV18 and TRBJ2-2; 11 nucleotides agree with TRBD2. Germline CDR1 KGHSH, CDR2 LQKENI. This CDR3 is built from 17 residues. The J segment lost 4 bases and the V segment lost 3 bases, leaving 7 bases of the junction unmatched. The CDR3 is CASSPTTGTSGTGELFF. The CDR3 region has the DNA TGTGCCAGCTCACCCACAACCGGGACTAGCGGCACCGGGGAGCTGTTTTTT.

This clonotype was seen at least ten times. V usage is TRBV5-1 and J usage is TRBJ2-3; D not resolved. Germline V lookup: CDR1 SGHRS, CDR2 YFSETQ. This CDR3 is 14 amino acids long. Between the trimmed V and J ends, which lost 2 bases and 1 base, there was a span of 8 bases. In DNA, the CDR3 is TGCGCCAGCAGCTTTTCCTCAGGCACAGATACGCAGTATTTT. It codes for CASSFSSGTDTQYF.

In its sample, this clonotype was seen many times. This sequence joins TRBV20-1 and TRBJ2-1; D uncertain. The germline V and J ends were trimmed by 0 bases and 0 bases, with 9 bases remaining between them. The CDR3 runs 15 residues. CDR1 DFQATT and CDR2 SNEGSKA come from the germline V gene (reference sequence). The CDR3 DNA reads TGCAGTGCTAGAGATCTCCGTAGCTCCTACAATGAGCAGTTCTTC. Amino acids: CSARDLRSSYNEQFF.

The chain is built from TRBV20-1 and TRBJ2-3; either TRBD1 or TRBD2 may fit D (5 bases each). The germline gives CDR1 DFQATT, CDR2 SNEGSKA (reference sequence). With 2 bases removed from V and 0 bases from J, the gap between germline ends came to 12 bases. There are 15 residues in the CDR3. In DNA form, the CDR3 reads TGCAGTGCTAGAATGGGGACCGCTAGCACAGATACGCAGTATTTT. Amino acids: CSARMGTASTDTQYF.

This clonotype occurred a few times. The V call is TRBV12-5, the J call TRBJ2-5, with D uncertain. V was pared by 7 bases and J by 2 bases, with 11 bases between. There are 13 residues in the CDR3. Per germline, CDR1 LGHNT and CDR2 FRNRAP. The CDR3 nucleotides are TGTGCTAGTGTGGGCCAGTTTCAAGAGACCCAGTACTTC. It codes for CASVGQFQETQYF.

This clonotype was detected many times. The chain links TRBV12-3 or TRBV12-4 to TRBJ2-2; D is undetermined. The CDR3 is made up of 14 amino acids. Trimming removed 7 bases from V and 4 bases from J, with 13 bases in between. This CDR3 reads CASNWDQLTGELFF. As DNA, the CDR3 is TGTGCCAGCAATTGGGATCAACTCACCGGGGAGCTGTTTTTT.

This clonotype has only a few counts. This chain links TRBV6-6 with TRBJ2-2, with D uncertain. The CDR3 has 12 amino acids. The germline gives CDR1 MNHNY, CDR2 SVGAGI (reference sequence). V was shortened by 6 bases and J by 4 bases, with 6 bases between the two germline ends. The CDR3 DNA reads TGTGCCAGCAGGGTTCCCACCGGGGAGCTGTTTTTT. Translated, it gives CASRVPTGELFF.

This clonotype has ten or more counts. The CDR3 nucleotides are TGTGCCAGCAGCCAGGACAGGATCAATGAAAAACTGTTTTTT. Amino acid sequence: CASSQDRINEKLFF. The chain joins TRBV7-9 to TRBJ1-4; 7 nucleotides agree with TRBD1. The V gene end was trimmed by 5 bases and the J gene end by 5 bases; junction bases not matched to a gene: 5. This CDR3 comprises 14 residues. Germline V lookup: CDR1 SEHNR, CDR2 FQNEAQ (reference sequence).

This chain joins TRBV20-1 and TRBJ2-7, with 8 bases matching TRBD2. J was trimmed by 7 bases and V by 5 bases; bases with no gene match: 13. This CDR3 is built from 14 residues. Germline V gene sequence: CDR1 DFQATT, CDR2 SNEGSKA (reference sequence). The CDR3 bases are TGCAGTGCTTGGCGGGGGGCCCGCTTCCGAGAGCAGTACTTC. Protein sequence: CSAWRGARFREQYF.

Many counts were recorded for this clonotype. The chain couples TRBV5-1 to TRBJ1-1; tentative D call: TRBD1 (5 bases). Germline CDR1 SGHRS, CDR2 YFSETQ. The CDR3 sequence is 15 residues long. V was trimmed by 4 bases and J by 0 bases, leaving 13 bases between them. CDR3 DNA: TGCGCCAGCAGCCCTGGGAGACAGATGAACACTGAAGCTTTCTTT. It codes for CASSPGRQMNTEAFF.

This clonotype showed up just a few times. This rearrangement joins TRBV5-1 to TRBJ2-7; unclear D gene. Trimming shortened V by 0 bases and J by 5 bases, and 6 bases separated the two germline ends. Per the germline V gene, CDR1 is SGHRS and CDR2 is YFSETQ. The CDR3 extends over 12 amino acids. CDR3 sequence (DNA): TGCGCCAGCAGCTTGGTTTCGGACGAGCAGTACTTC. Translated: CASSLVSDEQYF.

J is TRBJ2-1 and V is TRBV2, with 14 bases lining up with TRBD2. The germline V gene encodes CDR1 SNHLY and CDR2 FYNNEI. There are 21 residues in the CDR3. V lost 1 base, J lost 6 bases, and 17 bases stayed unmatched. Here the CDR3 DNA reads TGTGCCAGCAGTGAAGTGCTTGGGACTAGCGGGAGCCCAACGGGACGCAATGAGCAGTTCTTC. Protein product: CASSEVLGTSGSPTGRNEQFF.

This clonotype has at least ten counts. The genes are TRBV28 and TRBJ1-2, with TRBD1 matching 9 bases. V lost 4 bases and J lost 4; bases outside the gene matches: 13. From germline, CDR1 is MDHEN and CDR2 SYDVKM. The CDR3 runs 17 residues. For the CDR3, the DNA is TGTGCCAGCAGTTCCGGGACAGGGAAAAGGGAGGGCTATGGCTACACCTTC. Residues: CASSSGTGKREGYGYTF.